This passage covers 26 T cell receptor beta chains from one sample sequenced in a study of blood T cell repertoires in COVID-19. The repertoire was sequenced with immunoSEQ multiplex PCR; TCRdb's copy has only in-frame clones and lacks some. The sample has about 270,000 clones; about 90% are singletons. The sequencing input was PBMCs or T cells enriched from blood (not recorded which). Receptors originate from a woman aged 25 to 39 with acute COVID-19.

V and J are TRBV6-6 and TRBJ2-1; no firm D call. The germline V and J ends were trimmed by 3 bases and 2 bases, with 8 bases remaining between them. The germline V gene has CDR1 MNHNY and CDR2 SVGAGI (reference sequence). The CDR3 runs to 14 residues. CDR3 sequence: CASSYRAPYNEQFF. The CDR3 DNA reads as TGTGCCAGCAGTTATAGAGCCCCCTACAATGAGCAGTTCTTC.

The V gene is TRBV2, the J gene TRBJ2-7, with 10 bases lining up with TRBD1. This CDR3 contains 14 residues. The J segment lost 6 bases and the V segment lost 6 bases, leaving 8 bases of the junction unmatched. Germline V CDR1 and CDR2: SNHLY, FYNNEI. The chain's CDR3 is CASSPDRGPREQYF. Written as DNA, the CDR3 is TGTGCCAGCAGCCCCGACAGGGGGCCTCGCGAGCAGTACTTC. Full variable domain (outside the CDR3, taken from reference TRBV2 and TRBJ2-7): EPEVTQTPSHQVTQMGQEVILRCVPISNHLYFYWYRQILGQKVEFLVSFYNNEISEKSEIFDDQFSVERPDGSNFTLKIRSTKLEDSAMYFCASSPDRGPREQYFGPGTRLTVT.

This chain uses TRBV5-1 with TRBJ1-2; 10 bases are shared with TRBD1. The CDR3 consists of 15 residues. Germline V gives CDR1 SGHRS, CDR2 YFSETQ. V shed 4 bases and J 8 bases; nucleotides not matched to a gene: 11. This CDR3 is CASSPSIGTGEGYTF. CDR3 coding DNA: TGCGCCAGCAGCCCTTCAATTGGGACAGGGGAAGGCTACACCTTC.

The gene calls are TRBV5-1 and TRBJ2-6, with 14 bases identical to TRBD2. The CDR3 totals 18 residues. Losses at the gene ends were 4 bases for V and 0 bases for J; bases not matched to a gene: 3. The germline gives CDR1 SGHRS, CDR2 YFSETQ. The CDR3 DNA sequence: TGCGCCAGCAGCCCAGGACTAGCGGGAGGCTCTGGGGCCAACGTCCTGACTTTC. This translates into CASSPGLAGGSGANVLTF.

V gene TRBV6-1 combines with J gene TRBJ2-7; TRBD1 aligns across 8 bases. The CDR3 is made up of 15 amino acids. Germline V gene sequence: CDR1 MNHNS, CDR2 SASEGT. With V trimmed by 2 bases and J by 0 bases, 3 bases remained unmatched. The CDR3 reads CASSESGGASYEQYF. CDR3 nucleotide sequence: TGTGCCAGCAGTGAATCAGGGGGCGCCTCCTACGAGCAGTACTTC.

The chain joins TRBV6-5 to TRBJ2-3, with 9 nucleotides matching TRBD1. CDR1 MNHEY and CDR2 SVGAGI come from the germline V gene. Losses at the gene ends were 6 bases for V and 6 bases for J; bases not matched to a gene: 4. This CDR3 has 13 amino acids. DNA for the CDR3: TGTGCCAGCAGACCGGGACAGGGTGATACGCAGTATTTT. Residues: CASRPGQGDTQYF.

CDR3 sequence: CAWSVPGGELFF. In DNA form, the CDR3 reads TGTGCCTGGAGTGTACCGGGGGGCGAGCTGTTTTTT. The chain carries TRBV30 and TRBJ2-2; tentatively, D is TRBD2 (7 bases). Per germline, CDR1 GTSNPN and CDR2 SVGIG (reference sequence). This CDR3 comprises 12 residues. V was pared by 0 bases and J by 11 bases, with 10 bases between.

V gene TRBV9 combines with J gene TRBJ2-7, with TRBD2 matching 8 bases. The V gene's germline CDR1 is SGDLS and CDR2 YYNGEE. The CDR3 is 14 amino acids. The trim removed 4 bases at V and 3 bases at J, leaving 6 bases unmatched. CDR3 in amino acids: CASSSGTSLYEQYF. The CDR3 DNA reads TGTGCCAGCAGCTCAGGGACTAGTCTCTACGAGCAGTACTTC.

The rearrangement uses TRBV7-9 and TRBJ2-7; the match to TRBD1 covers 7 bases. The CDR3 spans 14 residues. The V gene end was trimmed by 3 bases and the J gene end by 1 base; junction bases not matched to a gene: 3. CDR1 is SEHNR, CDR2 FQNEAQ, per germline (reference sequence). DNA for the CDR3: TGTGCCAGCAGCTTGGAGACAGGGTCCTACGAGCAGTACTTC. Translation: CASSLETGSYEQYF.

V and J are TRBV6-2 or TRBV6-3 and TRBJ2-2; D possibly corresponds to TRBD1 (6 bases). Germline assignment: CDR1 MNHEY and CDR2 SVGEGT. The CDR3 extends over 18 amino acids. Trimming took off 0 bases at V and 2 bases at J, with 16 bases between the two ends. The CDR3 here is CASSYSNPNRVNTGELFF. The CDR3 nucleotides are TGTGCCAGCAGTTACTCGAACCCCAACAGGGTAAACACCGGGGAGCTGTTTTTT.

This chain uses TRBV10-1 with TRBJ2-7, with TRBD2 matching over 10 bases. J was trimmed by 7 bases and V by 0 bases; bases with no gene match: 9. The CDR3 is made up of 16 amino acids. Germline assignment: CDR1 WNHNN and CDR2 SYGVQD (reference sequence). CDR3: CASSESWSGRAGEQYF. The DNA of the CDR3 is TGCGCCAGCAGTGAGTCGTGGAGCGGGAGGGCGGGGGAGCAGTACTTC.

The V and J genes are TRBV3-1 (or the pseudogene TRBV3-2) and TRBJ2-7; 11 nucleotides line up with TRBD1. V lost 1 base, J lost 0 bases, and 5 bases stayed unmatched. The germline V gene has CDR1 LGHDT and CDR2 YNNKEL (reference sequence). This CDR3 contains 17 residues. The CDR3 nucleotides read TGTGCCAGCAGCCAAGCGTCCGGGACAGGGGGCTCCTACGAGCAGTACTTC. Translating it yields CASSQASGTGGSYEQYF.

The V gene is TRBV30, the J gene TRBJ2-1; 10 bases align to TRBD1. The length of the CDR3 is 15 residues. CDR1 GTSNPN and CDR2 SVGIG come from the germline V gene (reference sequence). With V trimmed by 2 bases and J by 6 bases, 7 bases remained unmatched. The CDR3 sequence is CAWSLGTGVFNEQFF. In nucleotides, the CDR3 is TGTGCCTGGAGTTTGGGGACAGGGGTATTCAATGAGCAGTTCTTC.

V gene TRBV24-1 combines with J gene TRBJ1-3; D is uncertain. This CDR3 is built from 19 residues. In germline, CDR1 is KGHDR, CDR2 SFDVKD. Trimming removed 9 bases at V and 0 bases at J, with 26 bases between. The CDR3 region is CATSSDIGTSEDSGNTIYF. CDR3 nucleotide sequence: TGTGCCACCTCAAGTGATATAGGAACCTCCGAGGACTCTGGAAACACCATATATTTT.

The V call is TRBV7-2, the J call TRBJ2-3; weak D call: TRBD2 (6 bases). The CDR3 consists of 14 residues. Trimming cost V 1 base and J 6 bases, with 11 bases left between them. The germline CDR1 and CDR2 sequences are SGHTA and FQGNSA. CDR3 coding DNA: TGTGCCAGCAGCTTAGAGTGGGGAGGTGATACGCAGTATTTT. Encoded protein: CASSLEWGGDTQYF. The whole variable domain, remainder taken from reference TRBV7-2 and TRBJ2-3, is GAGVSQSPSNKVTEKGKDVELRCDPISGHTALYWYRQSLGQGLEFLIYFQGNSAPDKSGLPSDRFSAERTGGSVSTLTIQRTQQEDSAVYLCASSLEWGGDTQYFGPGTRLTVL.

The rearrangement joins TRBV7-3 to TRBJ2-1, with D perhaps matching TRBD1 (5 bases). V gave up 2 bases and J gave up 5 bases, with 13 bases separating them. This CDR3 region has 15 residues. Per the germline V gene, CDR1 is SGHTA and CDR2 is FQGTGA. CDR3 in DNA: TGTGCCAGCAGCTTATCAGGGTTTCCCGACAATGAGCAGTTCTTC. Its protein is CASSLSGFPDNEQFF.

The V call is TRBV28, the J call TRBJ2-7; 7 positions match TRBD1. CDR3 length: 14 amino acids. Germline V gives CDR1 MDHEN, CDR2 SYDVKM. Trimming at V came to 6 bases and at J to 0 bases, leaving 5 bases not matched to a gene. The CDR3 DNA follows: TGTGCCAGCAGCCGACAGGGCTTCTCCTACGAGCAGTACTTC. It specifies CASSRQGFSYEQYF.

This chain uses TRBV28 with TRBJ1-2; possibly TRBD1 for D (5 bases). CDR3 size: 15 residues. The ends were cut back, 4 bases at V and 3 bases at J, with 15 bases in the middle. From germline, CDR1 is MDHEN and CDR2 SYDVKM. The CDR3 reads CASSSNQGQHYGYTF. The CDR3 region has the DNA TGTGCCAGCAGTTCTAATCAGGGCCAACACTATGGCTACACCTTC.

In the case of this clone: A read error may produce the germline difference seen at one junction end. Here the CDR3 reads CASSPGLAGAYNEQFF. DNA for the CDR3: TGTGCTAGCAGCCCCGGACTAGCGGGGGCCTACAATGAGCAGTTCTTC. The chain links TRBV7-7 to TRBJ2-1, with 13 bases lining up with TRBD2. This CDR3 is built from 16 residues. CDR1 SSHAT and CDR2 FNYEAQ come from the germline V gene (reference sequence).

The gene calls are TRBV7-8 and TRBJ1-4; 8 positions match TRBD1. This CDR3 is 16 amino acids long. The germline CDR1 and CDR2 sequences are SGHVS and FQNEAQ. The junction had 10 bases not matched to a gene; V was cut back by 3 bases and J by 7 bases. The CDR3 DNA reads TGTGCCAGCAGCTTCCGAGGACAGGGAGTGGGTGAAAAACTGTTTTTT. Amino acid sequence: CASSFRGQGVGEKLFF.

DNA of the CDR3: TGTGCCAGCAGTTACCAGGCGGGAGTCTACGAGCAGTACTTC. Translation: CASSYQAGVYEQYF. The chain is built from TRBV6-2 or TRBV6-3 and TRBJ2-7; 7 bases align to TRBD2. Trimming took 2 bases from V and 3 from J; bases not matched to a gene: 4. The CDR3 totals 14 residues. The germline V gene encodes CDR1 MNHEY and CDR2 SVGEGT.

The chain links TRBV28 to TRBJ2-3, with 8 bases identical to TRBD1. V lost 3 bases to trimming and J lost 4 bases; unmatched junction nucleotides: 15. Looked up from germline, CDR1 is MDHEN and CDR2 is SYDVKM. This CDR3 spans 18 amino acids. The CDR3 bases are TGTGCCAGCAGTTTCGAGACAGGGGTCCGCAACGGGGCAGATACGCAGTATTTT. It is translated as CASSFETGVRNGADTQYF.

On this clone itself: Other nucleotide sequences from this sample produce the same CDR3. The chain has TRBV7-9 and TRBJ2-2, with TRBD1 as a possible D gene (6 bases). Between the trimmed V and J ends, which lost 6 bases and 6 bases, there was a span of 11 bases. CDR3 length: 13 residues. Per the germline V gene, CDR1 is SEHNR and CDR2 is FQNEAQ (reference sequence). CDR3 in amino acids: CASRPTGSGELFF. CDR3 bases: TGTGCCAGCAGACCGACAGGTTCCGGGGAGCTGTTTTTT.

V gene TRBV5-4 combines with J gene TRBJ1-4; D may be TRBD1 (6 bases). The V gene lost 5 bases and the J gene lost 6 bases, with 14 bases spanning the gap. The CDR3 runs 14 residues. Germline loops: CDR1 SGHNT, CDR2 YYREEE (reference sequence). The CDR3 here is CASSPGQRDEKLFF. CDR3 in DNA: TGTGCCAGCAGTCCGGGACAAAGGGATGAAAAACTGTTTTTT. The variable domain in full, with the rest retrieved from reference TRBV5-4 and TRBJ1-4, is ETGVTQSPTHLIKTRGQQVTLRCSSQSGHNTVSWYQQALGQGPQFIFQYYREEENGRGNFPPRFSGLQFPNYSSELNVNALELDDSALYLCASSPGQRDEKLFFGSGTQLSVL.

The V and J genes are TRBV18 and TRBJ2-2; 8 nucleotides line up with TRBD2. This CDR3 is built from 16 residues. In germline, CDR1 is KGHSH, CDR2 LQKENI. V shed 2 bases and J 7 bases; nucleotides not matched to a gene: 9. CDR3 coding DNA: TGTGCCAGCTCACCAGGTGGAGCGGGAGATGGCGGGGAGCTGTTTTTT. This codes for CASSPGGAGDGGELFF.

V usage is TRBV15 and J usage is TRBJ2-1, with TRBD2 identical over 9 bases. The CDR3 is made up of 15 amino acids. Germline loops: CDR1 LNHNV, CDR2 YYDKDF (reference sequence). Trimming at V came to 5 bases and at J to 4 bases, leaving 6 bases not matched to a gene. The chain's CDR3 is CATSVEREDYNEQFF. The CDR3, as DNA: TGTGCCACCAGCGTGGAGCGGGAGGATTACAATGAGCAGTTCTTC.